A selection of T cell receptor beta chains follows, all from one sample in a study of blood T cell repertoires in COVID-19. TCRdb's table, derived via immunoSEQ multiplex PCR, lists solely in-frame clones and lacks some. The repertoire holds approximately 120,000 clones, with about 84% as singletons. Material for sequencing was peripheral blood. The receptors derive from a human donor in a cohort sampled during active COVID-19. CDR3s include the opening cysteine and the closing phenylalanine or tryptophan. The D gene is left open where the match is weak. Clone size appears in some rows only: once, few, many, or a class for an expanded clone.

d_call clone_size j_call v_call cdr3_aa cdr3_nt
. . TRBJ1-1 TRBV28 CASSWGGAGNTEAFF TGTGCCAGCAGCTGGGGAGGGGCGGGGAACACTGAAGCTTTCTTT
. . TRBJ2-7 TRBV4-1 CASSQEPDYPTYEQYF TGCGCCAGCAGCCAAGAGCCGGACTACCCCACCTACGAGCAGTACTTC
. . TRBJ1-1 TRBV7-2 CASSPRWFEAFF TGTGCCAGCAGCCCCCGTTGGTTTGAGGCTTTCTTT
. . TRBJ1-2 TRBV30 CAWTSSGTAAYGYTF TGTGCCTGGACGTCCTCCGGAACGGCGGCTTATGGCTACACCTTC
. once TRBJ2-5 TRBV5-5 CASSDTTGDLREETQYF TGTGCCAGCAGTGATACTACGGGAGACCTGAGAGAAGAGACCCAGTACTTC
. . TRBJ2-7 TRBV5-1 CASSLGGRAYEQYF TGCGCCAGCAGCTTGGGGGGCCGAGCCTACGAGCAGTACTTC
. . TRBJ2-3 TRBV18 CASSPPDSIFTDTQYF TGTGCCAGCTCACCCCCGGACAGTATCTTCACAGATACGCAGTATTTT
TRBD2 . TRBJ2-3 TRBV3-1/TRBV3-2 CASSQAVLTSGRTDTQYF TGTGCCAGCAGCCAAGCGGTCTTAACTAGCGGGCGGACAGATACGCAGTATTTT
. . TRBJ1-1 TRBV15 CATSRDGRELNTEAFF TGTGCCACCAGCAGAGATGGACGGGAACTAAACACTGAAGCTTTCTTT
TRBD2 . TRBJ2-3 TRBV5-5 CASSLGGRGVSSGQYF TGTGCCAGCAGCTTGGGCGGGAGGGGTGTGTCGTCAGGGCAGTATTTT
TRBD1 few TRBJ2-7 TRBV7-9 CASSPGTDSYEQYF TGTGCCAGCAGCCCCGGGACAGATTCCTACGAGCAGTACTTC
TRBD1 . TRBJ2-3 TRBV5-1 CASSSTGQGASDTQYF TGCGCCAGCAGCTCTACAGGACAGGGGGCGTCAGATACGCAGTATTTT
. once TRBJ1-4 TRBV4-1 CASSQRGELFF TGCGCCAGCAGCCAACGGGGAGAACTGTTTTTT
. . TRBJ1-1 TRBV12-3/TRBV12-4 CASSFGLPSEAFF TGTGCCAGCAGTTTCGGTCTCCCGAGTGAAGCTTTCTTT
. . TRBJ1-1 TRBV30 CAWSPRDKAFF TGTGCCTGGAGTCCGCGGGATAAAGCTTTCTTT
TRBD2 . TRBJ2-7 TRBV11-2 CASSLGLADYYEQYF TGTGCCAGCAGCTTAGGACTAGCAGACTACTACGAGCAGTACTTC
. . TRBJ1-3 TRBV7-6 CASSKRQESSGNTIYF TGTGCCAGCAGCAAGCGACAGGAGAGCTCTGGAAACACCATATATTTT
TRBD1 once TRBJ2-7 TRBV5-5 CASSLRYTGGYEQYF TGTGCCAGCAGCTTAAGATATACAGGGGGCTACGAGCAGTACTTC
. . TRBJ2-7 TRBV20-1 CSAGGANEQYF TGCAGTGCTGGAGGGGCCAACGAGCAGTACTTC
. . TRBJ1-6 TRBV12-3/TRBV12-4 CASSLQYSPLHF TGTGCCAGCAGTTTACAGTATTCACCCCTCCACTTT
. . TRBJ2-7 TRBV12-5 CASGLVSYGIANGRDDSEQYF TGTGCTAGTGGTTTGGTAAGCTACGGTATCGCGAACGGGAGAGATGATTCCGAGCAGTACTTC
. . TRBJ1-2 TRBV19 CASSILSSLYGYTF TGTGCCAGTAGTATCCTTTCCAGTCTCTATGGCTACACCTTC
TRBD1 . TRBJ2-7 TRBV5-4 CASSLEGQGFSEQYF TGTGCCAGCAGCTTGGAGGGACAGGGGTTCTCCGAGCAGTACTTC
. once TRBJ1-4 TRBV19 CASSGDNNEKLFF TGTGCCAGTAGTGGGGACAACAATGAAAAACTGTTTTTT
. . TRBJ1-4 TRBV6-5 CASTSTAATNEKLFF TGTGCCAGCACGTCGACTGCGGCAACTAATGAAAAACTGTTTTTT
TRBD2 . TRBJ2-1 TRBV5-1 CASSLGAREGEQFF TGCGCCAGCAGCTTAGGAGCGCGGGAGGGGGAGCAGTTCTTC
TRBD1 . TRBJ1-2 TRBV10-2 CASSESTGADGYTF TGCGCCAGCAGTGAGTCGACAGGGGCAGATGGCTACACCTTC
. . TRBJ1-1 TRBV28 CASSYGGSAREAFF TGTGCCAGCAGTTACGGCGGTTCGGCCCGTGAAGCTTTCTTT
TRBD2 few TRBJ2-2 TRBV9 CASSGFSGKLTGELFF TGTGCCAGCAGCGGATTCAGCGGGAAACTCACCGGGGAGCTGTTTTTT
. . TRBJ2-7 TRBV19 CASTATDGGDEQYF TGTGCCAGTACCGCGACAGATGGTGGGGACGAGCAGTACTTC
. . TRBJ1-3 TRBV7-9 CASNQGANTIYF TGTGCCAGCAATCAAGGGGCAAACACCATATATTTT
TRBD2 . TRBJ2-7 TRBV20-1 CSASSRVTSGRTAYEQYF TGCAGTGCTAGTTCTCGCGTGACTAGCGGGAGGACAGCCTACGAGCAGTACTTC
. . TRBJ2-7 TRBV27 CASRTSPLQNSEQYF TGTGCCAGCAGAACCTCCCCCCTACAGAACTCCGAGCAGTACTTC
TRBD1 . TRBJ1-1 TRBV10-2 CASTETGTGAEAFF TGCGCCAGCACCGAAACCGGGACAGGGGCTGAAGCTTTCTTT
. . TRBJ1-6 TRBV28 CASREGRGVASPLHF TGTGCCAGCAGGGAAGGGAGGGGTGTGGCTTCACCCCTCCACTTT
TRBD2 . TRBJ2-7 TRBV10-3 CAISEGLAGGGEQYF TGTGCCATCAGTGAGGGACTAGCGGGAGGCGGCGAGCAGTACTTC
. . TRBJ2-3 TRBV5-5 CASSLDFFTDTQYF TGTGCCAGCAGCCTGGACTTCTTTACAGATACGCAGTATTTT
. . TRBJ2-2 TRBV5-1 CASSLAYGVTGELFF TGCGCCAGCAGCTTGGCCTACGGGGTCACCGGGGAGCTGTTTTTT
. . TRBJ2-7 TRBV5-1 CASSRGSSSYEQYF TGCGCCAGCAGCCGTGGGAGTAGCTCCTACGAGCAGTACTTC
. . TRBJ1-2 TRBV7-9 CASSPGSGHSYGYTF TGTGCCAGCAGCCCAGGGTCAGGGCACTCCTATGGCTACACCTTC
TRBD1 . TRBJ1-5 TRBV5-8 CASGSRGSNQPQHF TGTGCCAGCGGATCCAGGGGGAGCAATCAGCCCCAGCATTTT
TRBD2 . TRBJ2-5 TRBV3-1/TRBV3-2 CASSQDRGLAGQETQYF TGTGCCAGCAGCCAAGACCGGGGACTAGCGGGACAAGAGACCCAGTACTTC
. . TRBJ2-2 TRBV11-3 CASSLRTPFYTGELFF TGTGCCAGCAGCCTTCGGACACCATTCTACACCGGGGAGCTGTTTTTT
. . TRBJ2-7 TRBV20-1 CSASDWGVSYEQYF TGCAGTGCTAGTGACTGGGGGGTCTCCTACGAGCAGTACTTC
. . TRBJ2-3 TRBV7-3 CASSARQGTDTQYF TGTGCCAGCAGCGCCCGACAGGGCACAGATACGCAGTATTTT
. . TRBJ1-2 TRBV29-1 CSVEAGDRGGYTF TGCAGCGTTGAAGCAGGGGACCGCGGAGGCTACACCTTC
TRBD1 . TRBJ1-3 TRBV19 CASIDRAGNTIYF TGTGCCAGCATCGACAGGGCTGGAAACACCATATATTTT
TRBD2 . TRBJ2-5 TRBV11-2 CASSLEPGTSAYPETQYF TGTGCCAGCAGCTTAGAACCCGGGACTAGCGCATACCCTGAGACCCAGTACTTC
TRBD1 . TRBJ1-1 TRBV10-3 CAISAQGSEAFF TGTGCCATCAGTGCACAGGGGTCTGAAGCTTTCTTT
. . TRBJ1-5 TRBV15 CATSRVRQAFFQPQHF TGTGCCACCAGCAGAGTTCGACAGGCCTTTTTTCAGCCCCAGCATTTT
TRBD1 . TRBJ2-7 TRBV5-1 CASSFPGQGGRNF TGCGCCAGCAGCTTCCCAGGACAGGGCGGCCGGAACTTC
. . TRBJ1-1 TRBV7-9 CASSLEGESSNTEAFF TGTGCCAGCAGCTTAGAGGGGGAGTCATCGAACACTGAAGCTTTCTTT
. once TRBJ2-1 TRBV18 CASSPTGEGEQFF TGTGCCAGCTCACCGACGGGAGAGGGTGAGCAGTTCTTC
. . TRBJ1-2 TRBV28 CASSFWENRAYGYTF TGTGCCAGCAGTTTTTGGGAGAACAGGGCCTATGGCTACACCTTC